This T cell receptor beta chain originates from a study of PD-1 blockade in classical Hodgkin lymphoma. Study overall: Once every 2 weeks, patients received intravenous nivolumab at 3 mg/kg.

The data were produced by immunoSEQ multiplex PCR, yet TCRdb's version contains in-frame clones alone and is incomplete. The repertoire holds about 110,000 clones, with approximately 89% as singletons. The sample's time point: cycle 4 day 1 (C4D1), after about 6 weeks of nivolumab. Relapses following autologous stem cell transplantation were seen in all patients, with brentuximab vedotin exposure varying. Comment on this clone: What it binds is unknown. Within the sample, other DNA sequences also encode this same CDR3.

Findings of the study overall: Patients who responded completely had about the same baseline diversity as newly diagnosed patients. Nivolumab starters within 1 year of ASCT were excluded.

Material: peripheral blood mononuclear cells (PBMCs), obtained before the fourth cycle of nivolumab. The clonotype comes from a human donor with classical Hodgkin lymphoma.

The CDR3 nucleotides are TGCGCCAGCAGCTTGGGCGACTCCTACAATGAGCAGTTCTTC. Its protein is CASSLGDSYNEQFF. The chain couples TRBV5-1 to TRBJ2-1; unclear D gene. The CDR3 is 14 residues long. Trimming took off 0 bases at V and 0 bases at J, with 4 bases between the two ends. Germline values: CDR1 SGHRS, CDR2 YFSETQ. Using reference TRBV5-1 and TRBJ2-1 for the parts outside the CDR3, the full variable domain is KAGVTQTPRYLIKTRGQQVTLSCSPISGHRSVSWYQQTPGQGLQFLFEYFSETQRNKGNFPGRFSGRQFSNSRSEMNVSTLELGDSALYLCASSLGDSYNEQFFGPGTRLTVL.